This is a list of T cell receptor beta chains from one sample in a study of blood T cell repertoires in COVID-19. TCRdb's table, derived via immunoSEQ multiplex PCR, lists solely in-frame clones and lacks some. The sample carries 350,000 or so clones, around 90% recorded once. The sample taken for sequencing was peripheral blood. The receptor set was obtained from an older woman with COVID-19, enrolled during active disease. Each CDR3 is given with its conserved first and last residue. D genes are given only for firm matches. The size of a clone is reported for some rows only, either as once, few or many, or as a class for expanded clones.

TRBV4-2	17	TRBD2	NA	TRBJ2-3	CASSQEGRTSLPDTQYF	TGTGCCAGCAGCCAAGAGGGGCGGACTAGTCTCCCAGATACGCAGTATTTT
TRBV5-6	13	TRBD2	NA	TRBJ2-1	CASSPGGGNEQFF	TGTGCCAGCAGCCCTGGGGGGGGCAATGAGCAGTTCTTC
TRBV7-2	14	TRBD1	NA	TRBJ1-2	CASSAWDSRYGYTF	TGTGCCAGCAGCGCCTGGGACAGTCGATATGGCTACACCTTC
TRBV18	14	NA	NA	TRBJ1-1	CASSPDSGGTKAFF	TGTGCCAGCTCACCAGACAGTGGAGGGACGAAAGCTTTCTTT
TRBV5-5	15	NA	NA	TRBJ2-3	CASSLAPNSIDTQYF	TGTGCCAGCAGCTTGGCCCCAAATTCTATAGATACGCAGTATTTT
TRBV7-2	15	NA	NA	TRBJ2-2	CASRPGNTNTGELFF	TGTGCCAGCAGGCCCGGTAATACGAACACCGGGGAGCTGTTTTTT
TRBV5-6	15	TRBD1	once	TRBJ1-2	CASSPGQGKIYGYTF	TGTGCCAGCAGCCCGGGACAGGGAAAGATCTATGGCTACACCTTC
TRBV3-1/TRBV3-2	13	NA	NA	TRBJ2-3	CASSHSRRGTQYF	TGTGCCAGCAGCCACAGTCGGAGGGGTACGCAGTATTTT
TRBV4-2	17	NA	NA	TRBJ2-3	CASSPLSTDHSTDTQYF	TGTGCCAGCAGCCCCCTGTCGACAGATCATAGCACAGATACGCAGTATTTT
TRBV5-1	15	TRBD1	NA	TRBJ1-6	CASSLVEGANSPLHF	TGCGCCAGCAGCTTGGTCGAGGGGGCGAATTCACCCCTCCACTTT
TRBV2	13	NA	NA	TRBJ1-1	CATTTAPSGEAFF	TGTGCCACCACGACGGCCCCTTCGGGGGAAGCTTTCTTT
TRBV4-1	16	NA	few	TRBJ2-1	CASSQEGQRKYNEQFF	TGCGCCAGCAGCCAAGAAGGGCAGCGGAAATACAATGAGCAGTTCTTC
TRBV2	17	TRBD1	once	TRBJ1-5	CASSEDETGRRNQPQHF	TGTGCCAGCAGTGAAGACGAGACAGGGCGGCGCAATCAGCCCCAGCATTTT
TRBV24-1	16	TRBD2	once	TRBJ2-1	CATSDHGSGEYNEQFF	TGTGCCACCAGTGATCACGGTAGCGGGGAGTACAATGAGCAGTTCTTC
TRBV19	15	TRBD1	NA	TRBJ1-1	CASSIRGQGGTEAFF	TGTGCCAGTAGTATCCGAGGACAGGGGGGAACTGAAGCTTTCTTT
TRBV19	14	TRBD1	NA	TRBJ2-1	CASSIDTDRVEQFF	TGTGCCAGTAGTATAGATACCGACAGGGTTGAGCAGTTCTTC
TRBV15	15	NA	NA	TRBJ2-3	CATSRSRGSTDTQYF	TGTGCCACCAGCCGATCCAGGGGATCGACAGATACGCAGTATTTT
TRBV2	14	NA	NA	TRBJ1-2	CASSEWGFNYGYTF	TGTGCCAGCAGTGAATGGGGCTTTAACTATGGCTACACCTTC
TRBV24-1	12	TRBD1	NA	TRBJ2-3	CATSDGDSWLYF	TGTGCCACCAGTGACGGGGACAGTTGGCTGTATTTT
TRBV30	14	NA	NA	TRBJ2-3	CAWSGVGGPDTQYF	TGTGCCTGGAGTGGGGTGGGGGGGCCAGATACGCAGTATTTT
TRBV5-1	13	NA	NA	TRBJ1-2	CASSLSQDRGYTF	TGCGCCAGCAGCTTGTCGCAGGATAGGGGCTACACCTTC
TRBV5-8	15	TRBD1	NA	TRBJ1-2	CASSLDRGRNYGYTF	TGTGCCAGCAGCTTGGACAGGGGAAGAAACTATGGCTACACCTTC
TRBV19	15	NA	NA	TRBJ1-3	CASSTDRSSGNTIYF	TGTGCCAGTAGTACCGACAGGTCGTCAGGAAACACCATATATTTT
TRBV11-3	14	TRBD1	NA	TRBJ2-3	CASSLTGGGDTQYF	TGTGCCAGCAGCTTGACAGGGGGCGGAGATACGCAGTATTTT
TRBV9	15	TRBD2	NA	TRBJ2-1	CASSLSGGTYNEQFF	TGTGCCAGCAGCCTGAGCGGGGGCACTTACAATGAGCAGTTCTTC
TRBV2	14	NA	once	TRBJ1-5	CASSGGYSNQPQHF	TGTGCCAGCAGTGGAGGTTATAGCAATCAGCCCCAGCATTTT
TRBV29-1	13	TRBD1	NA	TRBJ1-1	CSAEGQGNTEAFF	TGCAGCGCGGAGGGACAGGGGAACACTGAAGCTTTCTTT
TRBV19	13	NA	NA	TRBJ1-1	CASGATMNTEAFF	TGTGCCAGCGGTGCCACCATGAACACTGAAGCTTTCTTT
TRBV18	15	NA	NA	TRBJ1-3	CASSPDTASGNTIYF	TGTGCCAGCTCACCAGATACAGCTAGCGGAAACACCATATATTTT
TRBV7-2	14	NA	NA	TRBJ1-2	CASSPGTGSYGYTF	TGTGCCAGCAGCCCGGGAACAGGGAGCTATGGCTACACCTTC
TRBV28	12	TRBD2	NA	TRBJ2-7	CAVGGRAYEQYF	TGTGCCGTGGGGGGGAGGGCCTACGAGCAGTACTTC
TRBV12-3/TRBV12-4	13	NA	NA	TRBJ1-1	CASTLFLNTEAFF	TGTGCCAGCACTTTGTTTTTAAACACTGAAGCTTTCTTT
TRBV9	15	TRBD1	NA	TRBJ1-2	CASSVWTGGEGGYTF	TGTGCCAGCAGCGTTTGGACAGGCGGTGAGGGTGGCTACACCTTC
TRBV12-3/TRBV12-4	11	NA	NA	TRBJ1-2	CASSRVQGYTF	TGTGCCAGCAGCAGGGTACAGGGCTACACCTTC
TRBV15	15	NA	NA	TRBJ1-1	CATSRDLGQLTEAFF	TGTGCCACCAGCAGAGATCTTGGACAGCTCACTGAAGCTTTCTTT
TRBV6-5	12	NA	NA	TRBJ1-2	CASSSRGIGYTF	TGTGCCAGCAGTTCCAGGGGCATAGGCTACACCTTC
TRBV7-2	15	TRBD2	NA	TRBJ2-3	CASSTQAGARDTQYF	TGTGCCAGCAGCACTCAAGCGGGGGCTCGGGATACGCAGTATTTT
TRBV9	14	NA	NA	TRBJ1-1	CASSPPGWNTEAFF	TGTGCCAGCAGCCCCCCGGGGTGGAACACTGAAGCTTTCTTT
TRBV11-2	14	TRBD1	NA	TRBJ1-2	CASSVFTGEYGYTF	TGTGCCAGCAGCGTCTTTACAGGGGAATATGGCTACACCTTC
TRBV24-1	15	NA	NA	TRBJ1-6	CATSDLGIRGSPLHF	TGTGCCACCAGTGATTTAGGTATACGAGGTTCACCCCTCCACTTT
TRBV6-5	14	TRBD2	once	TRBJ2-5	CASKLAGGLETQYF	TGTGCCAGCAAACTAGCGGGGGGGTTGGAGACCCAGTACTTC